This TCR beta chain was found in a study of shared clonotypes between healthy human individuals. General study findings and limits: Researchers found naive subsets generally carried larger estimated richness than memory subsets.

Trimming removed 1 base from V and 0 bases from J, with 10 bases in between. Germline-derived CDR1 and CDR2 are SGHDN and FVKESK. This CDR3 contains 16 residues. A word on this clone: The antigen remains undetermined.

Assay used: immunoSEQ multiplex PCR; TCRdb lists only in-frame clones, some missing. Among 2.3 million or so clones, 85% to 95% were seen once, and the ten largest hold 0.35% to 0.5%. This receptor was identified in a man aged 18 to 29 in good health. Some clones in this sample may be carry-over from other donors' samples. The sequencing input was naive CD4+ T cells from PBMCs. The sample's subset: CD45RA+ positively selected. The J gene is TRBJ1-3, the V gene TRBV14; D unclear. The CDR3 here is CASSQVGVYSGNTIYF. The CDR3 region has the DNA TGTGCCAGCAGCCAAGTCGGGGTCTACTCTGGAAACACCATATATTTT.